Listed here is a single T cell receptor (beta chain). The assay was immunoSEQ multiplex PCR, and TCRdb's table has in-frame clones only and misses some. Among about 96,000 clones listed, about 90% were seen once. This specimen belongs to a study of blood T cell repertoires in COVID-19. Study information: The cDNA or gDNA used as material had been derived from T cells, B-cell-depleted T cells, or PBMCs.

V was cut by 3 bases and J by 6 bases, with 13 bases left in between. Germline loops: CDR1 SGHTS, CDR2 YDEGEE. The CDR3 contains 14 residues. This receptor was identified in a human donor with COVID-19, enrolled during active disease. The donor label of this sample is uncertain. The chain recombines TRBV5-8 with TRBJ2-1, with D possibly being TRBD2 (5 bases). Sequences were obtained from peripheral blood. This CDR3 is CASSWGVSGNEQFF. The DNA for the CDR3 is TGTGCCAGCAGCTGGGGTGTAAGCGGCAATGAGCAGTTCTTC. Filled out from reference TRBV5-8 and TRBJ2-1, the complete variable domain reads EAGVTQSPTHLIKTRGQQATLRCSPISGHTSVYWYQQALGLGLQFLLWYDEGEERNRGNFPPRFSGRQFPNYSSELNVNALELEDSALYLCASSWGVSGNEQFFGPGTRLTVL.